This passage covers 14 T cell receptor beta chains from one sample sequenced in a study of CD8 T cells in ankylosing spondylitis. These receptors' targets are unknown. The study's findings and limits: Blood of patients with ankylosing spondylitis appeared to be characterized by a TCR beta motif of eight highly homologous variants.

Via MiXCR, TCRdb re-called the 5' RACE reads, giving one row per CDR3 protein. Of hundreds of thousands of distinct CDR3 sequences in the sample, roughly 25% are singletons; the top ten hold about 0.9%. Sequencing was performed on blood, either unsorted or a sorted T cell fraction (not recorded which). The receptors come from a male donor with ankylosing spondylitis.

The rearrangement uses TRBV19 and TRBJ1-5; D is ambiguous. V was pared by 3 bases and J by 9 bases, with 9 bases between. Looked up from germline, CDR1 is LNHDA and CDR2 is SQIVND (reference sequence). This CDR3 comprises 12 residues. Here the CDR3 reads CASSIPRWPQHF. In nucleotides, the CDR3 is TGTGCCAGTAGTATCCCCCGGTGGCCCCAGCATTTT.

Only a few counts were recorded for this clonotype. This chain connects TRBV29-1 to TRBJ2-2, with 12 nucleotides matching TRBD2. Germline V CDR1 and CDR2: SQVTM, ANQGSEA. The CDR3 runs to 16 residues. Trimming took 4 bases from V and 7 from J; bases not matched to a gene: 10. The CDR3 spells CSVGRRTSGVGGELFF. CDR3 coding DNA: TGCAGCGTTGGGCGCCGGACTAGCGGGGTCGGCGGGGAGCTGTTTTTT.

The sample holds a few counts of this clonotype. The chain couples TRBV7-9 to TRBJ2-7; the D call may be TRBD1 or TRBD2 (5 bases each). This CDR3 has 14 amino acids. CDR1 SEHNR and CDR2 FQNEAQ come from the germline V gene (reference sequence). V shed 1 base and J shed 9 bases, with 16 bases lying between them. CDR3 sequence (DNA): TGTGCCAGCAGCTTAGATGGCAGGGACGCCGGGCAGTACTTC. Its translation: CASSLDGRDAGQYF.

This rearrangement joins TRBV20-1 to TRBJ2-5; D is uncertain. This CDR3 has 14 residues. The germline V gene encodes CDR1 DFQATT and CDR2 SNEGSKA (reference sequence). V lost 6 bases to trimming and J lost 5 bases, with 19 bases between them. The CDR3 protein is CSAAMVGPGETQYF. Written as DNA, the CDR3 is TGCAGTGCAGCCATGGTAGGGCCTGGGGAGACCCAGTACTTC.

The chain is built from TRBV12-3 or TRBV12-4 and TRBJ2-5; D is uncertain. Trimming shortened V by 6 bases and J by 6 bases, and 17 bases separated the two germline ends. The CDR3 spans 14 residues. CDR3 nucleotides: TGTGCCAGCAGCACCTTTGGCGGCACGAAGACCCAGTACTTC. This codes for CASSTFGGTKTQYF.

A few counts support this clonotype. The chain uses TRBV4-2 and TRBJ1-2, with 7 bases lining up with TRBD1. Trimming cost V 0 bases and J 7 bases; bases outside gene matches: 8. Germline CDR1 is LGHNA and CDR2 is YNFKEQ. The length of the CDR3 is 15 residues. CDR3 nucleotides: TGTGCCAGCAGCCAAGATAAGGGGGCTCTTCGTGGCTACACCTTC. It specifies CASSQDKGALRGYTF.

In the case of this clonotype: The junction does not match germline at one end; this may be a read error. The rearrangement uses TRBV20-1 and TRBJ2-3; 8 bases agree with TRBD1. Germline values: CDR1 DFQATT, CDR2 SNEGSKA (reference sequence). This CDR3 comprises 16 residues. The CDR3 DNA sequence: TGCAGTGGTAGAATCCCGACAGGGGCCGAGACAGATACGCAGTATTTT. It is translated as CSGRIPTGAETDTQYF.

Ten or more counts support this clonotype. The chain combines TRBV24-1 with TRBJ2-3, with 9 bases aligning to TRBD1. CDR1 and CDR2 (germline): KGHDR, SFDVKD. CDR3 length: 16 amino acids. Trimming at V came to 5 bases and at J to 0 bases, leaving 5 bases not matched to a gene. CDR3: CATSGYRGLSTDTQYF. The CDR3 DNA follows: TGTGCCACCAGTGGCTACAGGGGGCTCAGCACAGATACGCAGTATTTT.

The V call is TRBV5-1, the J call TRBJ2-1, with 8 positions matching TRBD2. V gave up 2 bases and J gave up 5 bases; unmatched junction bases: 3. The CDR3 length is 14 residues. Per the germline V gene, CDR1 is SGHRS and CDR2 is YFSETQ. The CDR3 coding sequence is TGCGCCAGCAGCTTTCGGGGGGGGAACAATGAGCAGTTCTTC. Translating it yields CASSFRGGNNEQFF.

This clonotype showed up just a few times. V and J are TRBV5-1 and TRBJ2-3; tentatively, D is TRBD1 (5 bases). CDR1 and CDR2 (germline): SGHRS, YFSETQ. V lost 0 bases, J lost 2 bases, and 13 bases lay in between. This CDR3 spans 16 amino acids. The CDR3 spells CASSLGDSLLTDTQYF. In nucleotides, the CDR3 is TGCGCCAGCAGCTTGGGAGACAGCCTACTCACAGATACGCAGTATTTT.

This clonotype was seen only a few times. The chain employs TRBV28 and TRBJ2-1, with TRBD2 matching over 8 bases. CDR1 is MDHEN and CDR2 is SYDVKM in the germline V gene. The CDR3 covers 14 residues. J was trimmed by 8 bases and V by 5 bases; bases with no gene match: 8. Here the CDR3 DNA reads TGTGCCAGCAGTAATAGCGGGAAAGCCGATGAGCAGTTCTTC. It is translated as CASSNSGKADEQFF.

The V call is TRBV11-2, the J call TRBJ2-5; TRBD2 matches at 7 bases. There are 16 residues in the CDR3. Germline-derived CDR1 and CDR2 are SGHAT and FQNNGV. Trimming removed 3 bases from V and 0 bases from J; junction bases left unmatched: 7. The CDR3 coding sequence is TGTGCCAGCAGCTTGACTAGCCCAGCGAACCAAGAGACCCAGTACTTC. Its protein product is CASSLTSPANQETQYF.

This clonotype was picked up a small number of times. The chain employs TRBV7-8 and TRBJ2-3; 8 bases are shared with TRBD2. CDR1 SGHVS and CDR2 FQNEAQ come from the germline V gene. The ends lost 0 bases at V and 6 bases at J; junction bases unmatched: 11. The length of the CDR3 is 17 residues. In DNA, the CDR3 is TGTGCCAGCAGCTTAGCGATGGGGGGAGCGGGAGCGGATACGCAGTATTTT. It translates to CASSLAMGGAGADTQYF.

This clonotype occurred a few times. The chain joins TRBV12-3 or TRBV12-4 to TRBJ2-2, with D unresolved. V gave up 7 bases and J gave up 4 bases, with 10 bases separating them. The CDR3 loop spans 13 amino acids. CDR3 DNA: TGTGCCAGCAAGGTTTCAGGCACCGGGGAGCTGTTTTTT. This sequence encodes CASKVSGTGELFF.